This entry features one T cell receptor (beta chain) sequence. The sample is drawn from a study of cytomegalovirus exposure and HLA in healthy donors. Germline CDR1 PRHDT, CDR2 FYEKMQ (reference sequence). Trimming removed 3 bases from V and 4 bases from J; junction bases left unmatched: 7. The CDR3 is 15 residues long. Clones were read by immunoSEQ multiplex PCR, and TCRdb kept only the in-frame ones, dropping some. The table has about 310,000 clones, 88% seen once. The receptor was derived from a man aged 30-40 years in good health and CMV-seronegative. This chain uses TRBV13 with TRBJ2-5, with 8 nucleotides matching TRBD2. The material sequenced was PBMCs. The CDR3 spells CASSLRAGGGETQYF. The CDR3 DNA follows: TGTGCCAGCAGCTTGAGGGCGGGGGGAGGAGAGACCCAGTACTTC.